The rows below give T cell receptor beta chains drawn from one sample of a study of T cell changes during pregnancy in multiple sclerosis. The protocol was immunoSEQ multiplex PCR, while the TCRdb copy is restricted to in-frame clones and leaves out a portion. The sample records about 42,000 clones, around four fifths being singletons. The specimen was CD4+ T cells from peripheral blood mononuclear cells, collected before pregnancy. Receptors were obtained from a female donor with multiple sclerosis, enrolled in a pregnancy study. Each CDR3 is given with its conserved first and last residue. The order of the fields is CDR3 DNA, CDR3 protein, D gene, V gene, J gene, clone size. A D gene is named only where the DNA matches it firmly. The size entry is marked missing in some rows and otherwise reads once, few, many or a size class.

cdr3_nt: TGCGCCAGCAGCATGAACGGACTAGCGGTTAGGGATGAGCAGTTCTTC; cdr3_aa: CASSMNGLAVRDEQFF; d_call: TRBD2; v_call: TRBV5-1; j_call: TRBJ2-1; clone_size: NA
cdr3_nt: TGTGCCAGCAGCTTAATGGCGGGGGGAGAGACCCAGTACTTC; cdr3_aa: CASSLMAGGETQYF; d_call: TRBD2; v_call: TRBV7-3; j_call: TRBJ2-5; clone_size: NA
cdr3_nt: TGCGCCAGCAGCTTGGATCCGGGGAGGTTAGGTCTCGAGCAGTACTTC; cdr3_aa: CASSLDPGRLGLEQYF; d_call: NA; v_call: TRBV5-1; j_call: TRBJ2-7; clone_size: NA
cdr3_nt: TGTGCCAGTAGTAGTTTCCGTGGCTACACCTTC; cdr3_aa: CASSSFRGYTF; d_call: NA; v_call: TRBV19; j_call: TRBJ1-2; clone_size: few
cdr3_nt: TGTGCCAGCAATCCCGGGACTAGCGTCACAGATACGCAGTATTTT; cdr3_aa: CASNPGTSVTDTQYF; d_call: TRBD2; v_call: TRBV2; j_call: TRBJ2-3; clone_size: NA
cdr3_nt: TGTGCCAGCAGCCCGGGCGGTCTGGGAGGGGGGCCCCAGCATTTT; cdr3_aa: CASSPGGLGGGPQHF; d_call: NA; v_call: TRBV6-5; j_call: TRBJ1-5; clone_size: NA
cdr3_nt: TGTGCCAGCAGTTCCTTCTTAGCGGGAGCGGGGAATGAGCAGTTCTTC; cdr3_aa: CASSSFLAGAGNEQFF; d_call: TRBD2; v_call: TRBV11-2; j_call: TRBJ2-1; clone_size: few
cdr3_nt: TGTGCCAGCAGCGTCCGTCCAGGGGAGGATACGCAGTATTTT; cdr3_aa: CASSVRPGEDTQYF; d_call: NA; v_call: TRBV7-2; j_call: TRBJ2-3; clone_size: NA
cdr3_nt: TGTGCCAGCAGCCACCCGGGGGAACCATCGGGTGAGCAGTTCTTC; cdr3_aa: CASSHPGEPSGEQFF; d_call: NA; v_call: TRBV11-3; j_call: TRBJ2-1; clone_size: NA
cdr3_nt: TGTGCCAGCAGCTTTTCCCGGGACAGCTATGGCTACACCTTC; cdr3_aa: CASSFSRDSYGYTF; d_call: TRBD1; v_call: TRBV7-6; j_call: TRBJ1-2; clone_size: NA
cdr3_nt: TGTGCCAGCAGCTTGTCGAGACTAGCGGACCCCAAAAACATTCAGTACTTC; cdr3_aa: CASSLSRLADPKNIQYF; d_call: TRBD2; v_call: TRBV7-8; j_call: TRBJ2-4; clone_size: NA
cdr3_nt: TGTGCTAGTGGACTCGGACAGGGGGCGGCTTTCTTT; cdr3_aa: CASGLGQGAAFF; d_call: TRBD1; v_call: TRBV12-5; j_call: TRBJ1-1; clone_size: NA
cdr3_nt: TGTGCCAGCAGTGAGGGCAGGGCGAAGACCCAGTACTTC; cdr3_aa: CASSEGRAKTQYF; d_call: NA; v_call: TRBV2; j_call: TRBJ2-5; clone_size: NA
cdr3_nt: TGCGCCAGCAGCCACCCCGTAAGGGGGAGGGAAGGCTATGGCTACACCTTC; cdr3_aa: CASSHPVRGREGYGYTF; d_call: NA; v_call: TRBV4-1; j_call: TRBJ1-2; clone_size: NA
cdr3_nt: TGTGCCATCAGTAGGGACAGAACGGTCGATGGCTACACCTTC; cdr3_aa: CAISRDRTVDGYTF; d_call: TRBD1; v_call: TRBV10-3; j_call: TRBJ1-2; clone_size: NA
cdr3_nt: TGCGCCAGCAGCCAAGGTTCGCCTAGGGGAGGGACCGGGGAGCTGTTTTTT; cdr3_aa: CASSQGSPRGGTGELFF; d_call: TRBD2; v_call: TRBV4-1; j_call: TRBJ2-2; clone_size: NA
cdr3_nt: TGTGCCAGCAGCTTTCCCGGGATCAACTATGGCTACACCTTC; cdr3_aa: CASSFPGINYGYTF; d_call: NA; v_call: TRBV5-6; j_call: TRBJ1-2; clone_size: once
cdr3_nt: TGTGCCAGCAGCCGGGACAGGGGGCACCAGCCCCAGCATTTT; cdr3_aa: CASSRDRGHQPQHF; d_call: TRBD1; v_call: TRBV27; j_call: TRBJ1-5; clone_size: NA
cdr3_nt: TGTGCCAGCAGGTCGGGTCACAGGGGGCTTCGGTTGGCCTATGGCTACACCTTC; cdr3_aa: CASRSGHRGLRLAYGYTF; d_call: TRBD1; v_call: TRBV27; j_call: TRBJ1-2; clone_size: NA
cdr3_nt: TGTGCCAGCAGCATTTCACAGGGAGCCTCCTACGAGCAGTACTTC; cdr3_aa: CASSISQGASYEQYF; d_call: NA; v_call: TRBV11-2; j_call: TRBJ2-7; clone_size: NA
cdr3_nt: TGTGCCAGTAGCACTACAGGGGGCGAGGTTAATGAAAAACTGTTTTTT; cdr3_aa: CASSTTGGEVNEKLFF; d_call: TRBD1; v_call: TRBV19; j_call: TRBJ1-4; clone_size: NA
cdr3_nt: TGTGCCAGCAGCTCCTACTATGGCTACACCTTC; cdr3_aa: CASSSYYGYTF; d_call: NA; v_call: TRBV5-6; j_call: TRBJ1-2; clone_size: NA
cdr3_nt: TGTGCCAGCAGCCTTAACCGGGACAGAATATACGAGCAGTACTTC; cdr3_aa: CASSLNRDRIYEQYF; d_call: TRBD1; v_call: TRBV7-2; j_call: TRBJ2-7; clone_size: NA
cdr3_nt: TGTGCCAGCAGTGTTGCGGTAATCTCCTACGAGCAGTACTTC; cdr3_aa: CASSVAVISYEQYF; d_call: NA; v_call: TRBV6-1; j_call: TRBJ2-7; clone_size: NA
cdr3_nt: TGCGCCAGCAGCTTGGTTGCGCAGGGGGCTTGGGGCTACACCTTC; cdr3_aa: CASSLVAQGAWGYTF; d_call: TRBD1; v_call: TRBV5-1; j_call: TRBJ1-2; clone_size: NA
cdr3_nt: TGTGCCAGCAGCCCCCCTCTAGCGGGGGGGAACACCGGGGAGCTGTTTTTT; cdr3_aa: CASSPPLAGGNTGELFF; d_call: TRBD2; v_call: TRBV7-2; j_call: TRBJ2-2; clone_size: NA
cdr3_nt: TGTGCCAGCAGCTCGCGGGGGGGTACCAATGAAAAACTGTTTTTT; cdr3_aa: CASSSRGGTNEKLFF; d_call: NA; v_call: TRBV5-8; j_call: TRBJ1-4; clone_size: once
cdr3_nt: TGTGCCGGGCAGCGGGGGTTAAAGTTGGACCGGGAGCTGTTTTTT; cdr3_aa: CAGQRGLKLDRELFF; d_call: TRBD2; v_call: TRBV7-9; j_call: TRBJ2-2; clone_size: NA
cdr3_nt: TGTGCCAGCAGCTTAGATTATCTGGGGGGGGGTGGTCCGAGGGAGACCCAGTACTTC; cdr3_aa: CASSLDYLGGGGPRETQYF; d_call: TRBD2; v_call: TRBV7-2; j_call: TRBJ2-5; clone_size: NA
cdr3_nt: TGTGCCAGTAGTCCCCCGGGGTCCCCGGCCCCCTATGGCTACACCTTC; cdr3_aa: CASSPPGSPAPYGYTF; d_call: NA; v_call: TRBV19; j_call: TRBJ1-2; clone_size: NA
cdr3_nt: TGTGCCAGCTCACCGGGACAGGGGGCAGAGGGGACCCAGTACTTC; cdr3_aa: CASSPGQGAEGTQYF; d_call: TRBD1; v_call: TRBV18; j_call: TRBJ2-5; clone_size: NA
cdr3_nt: TGTGCCAGCAGCTTGGGCGGACAGCTCGACAATGAGCAGTTCTTC; cdr3_aa: CASSLGGQLDNEQFF; d_call: NA; v_call: TRBV5-4; j_call: TRBJ2-1; clone_size: NA